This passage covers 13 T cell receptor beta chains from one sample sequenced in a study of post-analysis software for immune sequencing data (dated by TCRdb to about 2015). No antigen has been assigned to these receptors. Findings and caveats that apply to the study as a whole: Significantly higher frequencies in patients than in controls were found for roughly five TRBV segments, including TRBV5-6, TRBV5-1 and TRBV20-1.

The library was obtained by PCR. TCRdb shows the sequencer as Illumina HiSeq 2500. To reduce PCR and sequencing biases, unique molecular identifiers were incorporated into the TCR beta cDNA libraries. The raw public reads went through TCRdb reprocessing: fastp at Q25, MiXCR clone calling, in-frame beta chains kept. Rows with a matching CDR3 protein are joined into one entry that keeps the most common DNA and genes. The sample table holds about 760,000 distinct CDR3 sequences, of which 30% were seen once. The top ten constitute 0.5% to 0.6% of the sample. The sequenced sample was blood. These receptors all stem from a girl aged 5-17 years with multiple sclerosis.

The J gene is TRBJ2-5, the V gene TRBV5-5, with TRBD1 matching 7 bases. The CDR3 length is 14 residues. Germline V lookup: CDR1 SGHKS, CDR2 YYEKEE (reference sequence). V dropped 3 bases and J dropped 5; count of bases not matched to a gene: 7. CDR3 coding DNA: TGTGCCAGCAGCTATTCGGGACAGACGGAGACCCAGTACTTC. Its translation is CASSYSGQTETQYF.

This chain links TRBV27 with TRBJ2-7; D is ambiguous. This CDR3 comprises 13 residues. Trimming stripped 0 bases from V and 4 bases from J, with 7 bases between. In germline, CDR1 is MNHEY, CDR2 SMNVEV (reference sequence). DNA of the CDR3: TGTGCCAGCAGTTTATCTATGGGGTACGAGCAGTACTTC. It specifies CASSLSMGYEQYF.

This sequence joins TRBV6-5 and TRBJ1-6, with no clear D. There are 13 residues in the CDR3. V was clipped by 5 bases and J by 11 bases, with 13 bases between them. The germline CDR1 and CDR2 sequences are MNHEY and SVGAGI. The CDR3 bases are TGTGCCAGCAGTCCGCTGTCTGGCCCACCCCTCCACTTT. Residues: CASSPLSGPPLHF.

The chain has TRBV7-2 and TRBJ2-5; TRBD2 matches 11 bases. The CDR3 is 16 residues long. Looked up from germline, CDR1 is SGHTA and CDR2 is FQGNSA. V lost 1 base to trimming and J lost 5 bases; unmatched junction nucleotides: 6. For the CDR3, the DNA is TGTGCCAGCAGCTTAGTACTAGCGGGAGTGGGGGAGACCCAGTACTTC. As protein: CASSLVLAGVGETQYF. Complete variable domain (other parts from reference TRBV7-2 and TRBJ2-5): GAGVSQSPSNKVTEKGKDVELRCDPISGHTALYWYRQSLGQGLEFLIYFQGNSAPDKSGLPSDRFSAERTGGSVSTLTIQRTQQEDSAVYLCASSLVLAGVGETQYFGPGTRLLVL.

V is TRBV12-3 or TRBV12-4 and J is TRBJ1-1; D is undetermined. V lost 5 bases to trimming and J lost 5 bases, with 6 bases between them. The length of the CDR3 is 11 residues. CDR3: CASSRRTEAFF. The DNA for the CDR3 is TGTGCCAGCAGTCGAAGGACTGAAGCTTTCTTT.

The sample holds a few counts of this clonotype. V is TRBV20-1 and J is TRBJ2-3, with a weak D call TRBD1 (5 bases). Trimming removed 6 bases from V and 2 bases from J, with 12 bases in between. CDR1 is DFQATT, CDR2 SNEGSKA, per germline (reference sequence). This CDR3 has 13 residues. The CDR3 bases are TGCAGTGCCCTTAGGGGCCTCACAGATACGCAGTATTTT. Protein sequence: CSALRGLTDTQYF.

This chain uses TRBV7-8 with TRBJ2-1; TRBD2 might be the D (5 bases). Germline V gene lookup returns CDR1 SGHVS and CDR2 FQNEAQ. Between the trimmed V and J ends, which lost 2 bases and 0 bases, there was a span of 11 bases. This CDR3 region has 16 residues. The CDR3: CASSLFEGNSYNEQFF. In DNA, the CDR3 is TGTGCCAGCAGCTTATTTGAGGGAAACTCCTACAATGAGCAGTTCTTC.

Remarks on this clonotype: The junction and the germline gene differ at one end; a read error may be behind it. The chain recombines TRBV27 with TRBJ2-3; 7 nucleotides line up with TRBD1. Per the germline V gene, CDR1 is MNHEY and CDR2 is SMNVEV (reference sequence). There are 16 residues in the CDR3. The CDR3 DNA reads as TGTGCCAGCAGTCCCGTGGCGCCGAGGGGGCCAGATATGCAGTATTTT. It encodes CASSPVAPRGPDMQYF.

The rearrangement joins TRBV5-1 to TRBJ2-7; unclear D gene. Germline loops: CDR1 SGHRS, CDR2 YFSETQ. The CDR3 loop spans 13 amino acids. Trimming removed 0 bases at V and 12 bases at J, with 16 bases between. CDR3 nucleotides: TGCGCCAGCAGCTTGGGGACCGGCGGTATGTCGTACTTC. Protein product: CASSLGTGGMSYF.

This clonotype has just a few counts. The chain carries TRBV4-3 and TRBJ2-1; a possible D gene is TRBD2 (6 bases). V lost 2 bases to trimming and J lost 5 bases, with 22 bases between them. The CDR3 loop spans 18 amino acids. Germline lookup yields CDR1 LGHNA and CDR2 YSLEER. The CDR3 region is CASSQFLGGSGAHNEQFF. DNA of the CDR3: TGCGCCAGCAGCCAATTCCTCGGGGGTAGCGGAGCTCACAATGAGCAGTTCTTC.

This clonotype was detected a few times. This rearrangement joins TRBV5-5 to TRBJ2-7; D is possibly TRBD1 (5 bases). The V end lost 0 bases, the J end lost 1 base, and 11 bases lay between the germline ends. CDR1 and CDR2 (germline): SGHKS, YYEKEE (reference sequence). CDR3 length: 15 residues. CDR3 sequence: CASSLESAGSYEQYF. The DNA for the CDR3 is TGTGCCAGCAGCTTGGAATCGGCAGGGTCCTACGAGCAGTACTTC. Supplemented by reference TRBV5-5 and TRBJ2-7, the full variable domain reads DAGVTQSPTHLIKTRGQQVTLRCSPISGHKSVSWYQQVLGQGPQFIFQYYEKEERGRGNFPDRFSARQFPNYSSELNVNALLLGDSALYLCASSLESAGSYEQYFGPGTRLTVT.

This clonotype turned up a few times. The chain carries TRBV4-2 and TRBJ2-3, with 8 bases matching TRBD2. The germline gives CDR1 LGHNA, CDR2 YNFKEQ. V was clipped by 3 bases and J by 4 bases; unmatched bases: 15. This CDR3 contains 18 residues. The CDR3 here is CASSHARLAGPSADTQYF. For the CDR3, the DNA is TGTGCCAGCAGCCACGCCCGGCTAGCGGGCCCCAGCGCAGATACGCAGTATTTT.

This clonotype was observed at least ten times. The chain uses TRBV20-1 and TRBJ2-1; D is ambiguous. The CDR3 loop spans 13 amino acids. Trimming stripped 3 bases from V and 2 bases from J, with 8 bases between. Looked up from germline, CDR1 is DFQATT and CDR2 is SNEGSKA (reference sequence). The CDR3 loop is CSARGQTYNEQFF. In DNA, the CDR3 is TGCAGTGCTAGGGGTCAGACCTACAATGAGCAGTTCTTC.